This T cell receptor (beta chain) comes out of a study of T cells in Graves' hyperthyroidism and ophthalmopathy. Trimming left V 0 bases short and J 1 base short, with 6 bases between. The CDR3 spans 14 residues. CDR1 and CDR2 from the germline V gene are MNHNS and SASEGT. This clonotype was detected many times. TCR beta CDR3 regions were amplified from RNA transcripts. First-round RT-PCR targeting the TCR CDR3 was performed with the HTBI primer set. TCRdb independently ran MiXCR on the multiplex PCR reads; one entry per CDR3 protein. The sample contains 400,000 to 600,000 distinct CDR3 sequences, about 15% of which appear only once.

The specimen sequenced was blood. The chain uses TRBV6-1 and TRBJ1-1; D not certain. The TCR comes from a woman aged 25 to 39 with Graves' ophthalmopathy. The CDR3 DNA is TGTGCCAGCAGTGAAGCGCGGGGGAACACTGAAGCTTTCTTT. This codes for CASSEARGNTEAFF.